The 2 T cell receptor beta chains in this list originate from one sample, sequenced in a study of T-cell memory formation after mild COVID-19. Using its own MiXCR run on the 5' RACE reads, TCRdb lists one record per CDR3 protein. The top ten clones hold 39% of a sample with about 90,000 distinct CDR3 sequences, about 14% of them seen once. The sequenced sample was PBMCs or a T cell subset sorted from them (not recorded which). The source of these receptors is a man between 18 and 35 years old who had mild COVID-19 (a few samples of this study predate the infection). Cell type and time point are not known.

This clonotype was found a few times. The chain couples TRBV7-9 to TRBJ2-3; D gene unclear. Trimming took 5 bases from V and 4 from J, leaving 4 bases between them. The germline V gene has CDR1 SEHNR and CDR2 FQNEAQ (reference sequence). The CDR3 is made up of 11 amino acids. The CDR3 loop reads CASSISDTQYF. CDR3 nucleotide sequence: TGTGCCAGCAGCATCTCAGATACGCAGTATTTT.

In nucleotides, the CDR3 is TGTGCCAGCAGCAAGGGGACTAGCGGGGCGGAGCTGTTTTTT. It codes for CASSKGTSGAELFF. The rearrangement uses TRBV7-9 and TRBJ2-2, with TRBD2 matching over 13 bases. Germline V gene lookup returns CDR1 SEHNR and CDR2 FQNEAQ (reference sequence). J gave up 10 bases and V 5 bases, and 4 bases lay outside the gene matches. CDR3 length: 14 amino acids.